Sequencing of this T cell receptor beta chain was carried out in a study of blood T cell repertoires in COVID-19. CDR3 length equals 13 residues. Germline V gives CDR1 GTSNPN, CDR2 SVGIG (reference sequence). V trimming: 5 bases; J trimming: 7 bases; junction bases outside the gene matches: 5. Measured with immunoSEQ multiplex PCR; TCRdb has only the in-frame clones, and not every one. This table has over 150,000 clones, around three quarters appearing once. The V and J genes are TRBV30 and TRBJ1-6; 7 positions match TRBD1. The specimen sequenced was peripheral blood. This TCR was sampled from a man in his fifties or sixties with acute or convalescent COVID-19. CDR3 sequence reads: CAWAPGQNSPLHF. In DNA, the CDR3 is TGTGCCTGGGCACCGGGACAGAATTCACCCCTCCACTTT.